Listed below are T cell receptor beta chains from one sample, sequenced in a study of blood T cell repertoires in COVID-19. TCRdb's copy holds only in-frame clones and misses some; the assay was immunoSEQ multiplex PCR. Altogether 150,000 to 200,000 clones are present, 82% being singletons, with the ten largest covering about 5.5%. The source material was peripheral blood. The receptors here all came from a woman aged 25-40 years with acute or convalescent COVID-19. Each CDR3 is given with its conserved first and last residue. Each record gives: D gene, J gene, V gene, clone size, CDR3 protein, CDR3 DNA. The D gene is left open where the match is weak. The size entry is marked missing in some rows and otherwise reads once, few, many or a size class.

D: NA
J: TRBJ1-2
V: TRBV5-1
size: NA
CDR3: CASSSNPKYGYTF
DNA: TGCGCCAGCAGCTCCAATCCCAAATATGGCTACACCTTC

D: NA
J: TRBJ2-7
V: TRBV19
size: NA
CDR3: CASSKAGRDEQYF
DNA: TGTGCCAGTAGTAAGGCGGGTCGGGACGAGCAGTACTTC

D: NA
J: TRBJ1-2
V: TRBV5-4
size: once
CDR3: CASSSLLQSYTF
DNA: TGTGCCAGCAGCTCCCTCTTACAGAGCTACACCTTC

D: TRBD2
J: TRBJ2-7
V: TRBV5-1
size: once
CDR3: CASTDVGLAGVPAQHEQYF
DNA: TGCGCCAGCACCGATGTGGGGCTAGCGGGAGTTCCCGCTCAGCACGAGCAGTACTTC

D: TRBD1
J: TRBJ1-1
V: TRBV7-6
size: few
CDR3: CASSLTGGNTEAFF
DNA: TGTGCCAGCAGTTTAACAGGGGGGAACACTGAAGCTTTCTTT

D: NA
J: TRBJ2-2
V: TRBV5-1
size: NA
CDR3: CASSLDRANTGELFF
DNA: TGCGCCAGCAGCTTGGACAGGGCGAACACCGGGGAGCTGTTTTTT

D: NA
J: TRBJ1-2
V: TRBV24-1
size: once
CDR3: CATSDPDGSGYTF
DNA: TGTGCCACCAGTGATCCGGACGGGAGTGGCTACACCTTC

D: TRBD1
J: TRBJ1-1
V: TRBV14
size: NA
CDR3: CASSHQGQGFTEAFF
DNA: TGTGCCAGCAGCCACCAGGGACAGGGGTTTACTGAAGCTTTCTTT

D: NA
J: TRBJ1-1
V: TRBV24-1
size: NA
CDR3: CATSDPRGNTEAFF
DNA: TGTGCCACCAGTGACCCCAGGGGGAACACTGAAGCTTTCTTT

D: NA
J: TRBJ2-1
V: TRBV5-6
size: NA
CDR3: CASSLAVGLVDEQFF
DNA: TGTGCCAGCAGCTTGGCTGTGGGACTGGTAGATGAGCAGTTCTTC

D: TRBD1
J: TRBJ1-2
V: TRBV5-5
size: NA
CDR3: CASSLAAWTGPNYGYTF
DNA: TGTGCCAGCAGCTTGGCGGCGTGGACAGGCCCCAACTATGGCTACACCTTC

D: NA
J: TRBJ1-4
V: TRBV30
size: NA
CDR3: CAWSRDVKVFF
DNA: TGTGCCTGGTCGCGGGACGTCAAGGTGTTTTTT

D: TRBD1
J: TRBJ2-7
V: TRBV4-2
size: NA
CDR3: CASSPYRGSYEQYF
DNA: TGTGCCAGCAGCCCCTACAGGGGGTCCTACGAGCAGTACTTC

D: NA
J: TRBJ1-3
V: TRBV5-1
size: NA
CDR3: CASSLAFGNTIYF
DNA: TGCGCCAGCAGCTTGGCCTTTGGAAACACCATATATTTT

D: NA
J: TRBJ1-5
V: TRBV7-2
size: NA
CDR3: CASSSNRRGLDNQPQHF
DNA: TGTGCCAGCAGCTCCAACCGCAGGGGCCTAGACAATCAGCCCCAGCATTTT

D: TRBD2
J: TRBJ2-5
V: TRBV27
size: NA
CDR3: CASSQTSGETQYF
DNA: TGTGCCAGCAGTCAGACTAGCGGAGAGACCCAGTACTTC

D: NA
J: TRBJ1-1
V: TRBV2
size: NA
CDR3: CASSADYYTEAFF
DNA: TGTGCCAGCAGTGCTGATTACTACACTGAAGCTTTCTTT

D: NA
J: TRBJ1-5
V: TRBV23-1
size: NA
CDR3: CASSHRRVSINQPQHF
DNA: TGCGCCAGCAGTCACCGGAGGGTGTCCATCAATCAGCCCCAGCATTTT

D: NA
J: TRBJ1-5
V: TRBV20-1
size: NA
CDR3: CSASYGLREQPQHF
DNA: TGCAGTGCTAGTTACGGTCTTCGAGAACAGCCCCAGCATTTT

D: TRBD1
J: TRBJ1-1
V: TRBV6-2/TRBV6-3
size: NA
CDR3: CASSYGQGFSSRVGTEAFF
DNA: TGTGCCAGCAGTTACGGACAGGGCTTTTCTTCTCGCGTGGGCACTGAAGCTTTCTTT

D: TRBD2
J: TRBJ2-5
V: TRBV28
size: NA
CDR3: CASSLILAGGGETQYF
DNA: TGTGCCAGCAGTTTAATACTAGCGGGAGGTGGAGAGACCCAGTACTTC

D: NA
J: TRBJ2-1
V: TRBV7-3
size: NA
CDR3: CASSLTFTSSYNEQFF
DNA: TGTGCCAGCAGCTTAACTTTTACAAGCTCCTACAATGAGCAGTTCTTC

D: TRBD1
J: TRBJ1-2
V: TRBV28
size: NA
CDR3: CASQGTGGGYGYTF
DNA: TGTGCCAGCCAGGGGACAGGGGGTGGCTATGGCTACACCTTC

D: TRBD2
J: TRBJ2-7
V: TRBV7-6
size: NA
CDR3: CASSPLADSLWEQYF
DNA: TGTGCCAGCAGCCCTCTAGCGGACTCACTCTGGGAGCAGTACTTC

D: TRBD2
J: TRBJ2-7
V: TRBV23-1
size: NA
CDR3: CASSPLAGGLIYEQYF
DNA: TGCGCCAGCAGTCCACTGGCGGGAGGGTTGATCTACGAGCAGTACTTC

D: NA
J: TRBJ2-5
V: TRBV7-7
size: NA
CDR3: CASSSGALQYF
DNA: TGTGCCAGCAGCTCAGGGGCCCTCCAGTACTTC

D: NA
J: TRBJ1-2
V: TRBV28
size: NA
CDR3: CASSLPGRIEGYTF
DNA: TGTGCCAGCAGTTTACCCGGGAGAATCGAAGGCTACACCTTC

D: TRBD2
J: TRBJ2-1
V: TRBV27
size: NA
CDR3: CASTYRLAGSNEQFF
DNA: TGTGCCAGCACTTATCGACTAGCGGGCTCCAATGAGCAGTTCTTC

D: TRBD1
J: TRBJ2-5
V: TRBV25-1
size: NA
CDR3: CASSERDRAQTQYF
DNA: TGTGCCAGCAGTGAGAGGGACAGGGCGCAGACCCAGTACTTC